These T cell receptor beta chains were read from a single sample in a study of T cell changes during pregnancy in multiple sclerosis. Sequencing used immunoSEQ multiplex PCR; TCRdb keeps in-frame clones, though not all of them. The sample has approximately 60,000 clones; under 95% are singletons. The material was CD8+ T cells from peripheral blood mononuclear cells, obtained in the second trimester of pregnancy. The receptors were sampled from a female donor with multiple sclerosis, enrolled in a pregnancy study. Each CDR3 is given with its conserved first and last residue. A D gene is named only where the DNA matches it firmly. Size is omitted from some rows. Given values are once, few, many or a class for expanded clones.

V,D,size,J,DNA,CDR3
TRBV27,NA,NA,TRBJ2-1,TGTGCCAGCGGGGGCCGTATGAGGGGCCGCTCGGGGTATGAGCAGTTCTTC,CASGGRMRGRSGYEQFF
TRBV2,NA,NA,TRBJ2-7,TGTGCCAGCAGTACGGTGAGCTCCTACGAGCAGTACTTC,CASSTVSSYEQYF
TRBV4-2,TRBD1,NA,TRBJ1-1,TGTGCCAGCAGCCAAGATCAGGGGGCCGGGGGGACTGAAGCTTTCTTT,CASSQDQGAGGTEAFF
TRBV28,NA,NA,TRBJ1-5,TGTGCCAGCGAAGGGGCAGGGGTTATTCAAAGCAATCAGCCCCAGCATTTT,CASEGAGVIQSNQPQHF
TRBV29-1,NA,NA,TRBJ2-7,TGCAGCGCCTCCACAGGGTCCCGCCTCTTCTCCTACGAGCAGTACTTC,CSASTGSRLFSYEQYF
TRBV7-9,TRBD1,NA,TRBJ1-5,TGTGCCAGCAGCTTAGAGGGGACAGGGAAACGCGGCAATCAGCCCCAGCATTTT,CASSLEGTGKRGNQPQHF
TRBV27,NA,NA,TRBJ1-1,TGTGCCAGCACCAGCGGACAGTCCAACACTGAAGCTTTCTTT,CASTSGQSNTEAFF
TRBV5-4,TRBD1,NA,TRBJ2-3,TGTGCCAGCAGCCACTTCCCGGGACAGGGATACACAGATACGCAGTATTTT,CASSHFPGQGYTDTQYF
TRBV30,NA,NA,TRBJ2-7,TGTGCCTGGGGCCCTATTGGGCAGAAAGACTACGAGCAGTACTTC,CAWGPIGQKDYEQYF
TRBV10-3,NA,NA,TRBJ2-1,TGTGCCAACGGCTTCGGGGGTGAGCAGTTCTTC,CANGFGGEQFF
TRBV27,NA,NA,TRBJ2-7,TGTGCCAGTGGGTTCAGGGCCTACGAGCAGTACTTC,CASGFRAYEQYF
TRBV18,TRBD1,NA,TRBJ2-1,TGTGCCAGCTCACAGCGCGGGACAGGGGCTGTCAATGAGCAGTTCTTC,CASSQRGTGAVNEQFF
TRBV4-1,TRBD2,NA,TRBJ2-3,TGCGCCAGCAGCCTTAGCGGGAGCGGCACAGATACGCAGTATTTT,CASSLSGSGTDTQYF
TRBV2,NA,NA,TRBJ2-7,TGTGCCAGCAGTGAGGGCCCACCCAAATACTACGAGCAGTACTTC,CASSEGPPKYYEQYF
TRBV29-1,TRBD1,NA,TRBJ1-2,TGCAGCGTTGAACGACAGGGGGACTATGGCTACACCTTC,CSVERQGDYGYTF
TRBV19,TRBD1,NA,TRBJ1-4,TGTGCCAGTGGACCAGGGGGTGAAAAACTGTTTTTT,CASGPGGEKLFF
TRBV7-3,TRBD2,once,TRBJ2-1,TGTGCCAGCAGCCCCGGTCTAGCGGGGTACAATGAGCAGTTCTTC,CASSPGLAGYNEQFF
TRBV2,NA,NA,TRBJ1-1,TGTGCCGTAGCGGACGACGTCGAGAGATCTCTTATGAACACTGAAGCTTTCTTT,CAVADDVERSLMNTEAFF
TRBV5-1,NA,NA,TRBJ2-7,TGCGCCAGCAGCTTGTCGACAGGCTCCTACGAGCAGTACTTC,CASSLSTGSYEQYF
TRBV29-1,TRBD1,NA,TRBJ2-7,TGCAGCGCAGAATACCCCACAGGGGGCCGCTACGAGCAGTACTTC,CSAEYPTGGRYEQYF
TRBV11-2,TRBD2,NA,TRBJ2-1,TGTGCCAGCAGCTTCGTAGCGGGAGGGAAAAATGATGAGCAGTTCTTC,CASSFVAGGKNDEQFF
TRBV28,NA,NA,TRBJ2-1,TGTGCCAGCAGTTTAGCGGGGCCAGCTTACAATGAGCAGTTCTTC,CASSLAGPAYNEQFF
TRBV28,TRBD2,once,TRBJ2-4,TGTGCCAGCAGCTTAATCCCCCCGGGTGTTAGCGGGATTGCCAAAAACATTCAGTACTTC,CASSLIPPGVSGIAKNIQYF
TRBV19,TRBD1,NA,TRBJ1-5,TGTGCCAGTAGTCCCGAAAGGGACAGGACACTTCCATATAGCAATCAGCCCCAGCATTTT,CASSPERDRTLPYSNQPQHF
TRBV28,TRBD2,NA,TRBJ2-5,TGTGCCAGCAGTTTACCGGGAGGGTCCCGGGAGACCCAGTACTTC,CASSLPGGSRETQYF
TRBV28,TRBD1,NA,TRBJ2-2,TGTGCCAGCAGCCCAGGGGGCAACACCGGGGAGCTGTTTTTT,CASSPGGNTGELFF
TRBV9,TRBD2,NA,TRBJ2-1,TGTGCCAGCAGCGTCCGGGAGGGCCTGTTCAATGAGCAGTTCTTC,CASSVREGLFNEQFF
TRBV4-1,NA,NA,TRBJ2-1,TGCGCCAGCAGCCCCTCGGGGATGGCACGACGGACCGGGAAGTCCTACAATGAGCAGTTCTTC,CASSPSGMARRTGKSYNEQFF
TRBV28,TRBD2,NA,TRBJ2-7,TGTGCCAGCAGTCCATCTGCGGGGGGGGCATTTCCCTACGAGCAGTACTTC,CASSPSAGGAFPYEQYF
TRBV4-1,TRBD2,NA,TRBJ2-3,TGCGCCAGCAGCCAAGAGGCCGGGACTAGTTTCACAGATACGCAGTATTTT,CASSQEAGTSFTDTQYF
TRBV14,TRBD2,NA,TRBJ2-5,TGTGCCAGCCAGAGCGGGAGGGCCTGGGAGACCCAGTACTTC,CASQSGRAWETQYF
TRBV19,NA,NA,TRBJ1-2,TGTGCCAGTAGTATCGGAGCGGGCACTAACTATGGCTACACCTTC,CASSIGAGTNYGYTF
TRBV27,NA,NA,TRBJ2-3,TGTGCCAGCAGTTTACAGGGGTTCCAACGGGATACGCAGTATTTT,CASSLQGFQRDTQYF
TRBV5-1,NA,NA,TRBJ2-7,TGCGCCAGCAGCTTGCGTTATACCTACGAGCAGTACTTC,CASSLRYTYEQYF
TRBV27,NA,NA,TRBJ1-2,TGTGCCAGCAGTCCAAACACGATCTATGGCTACACCTTC,CASSPNTIYGYTF